This TCR beta chain was recovered during a study of blood T cell repertoires in COVID-19. About the study: Samples representing acute and convalescent COVID-19 were sourced from the United States, Italy and Spain. PBMCs, B-cell-depleted T cells, or T cells provided the cDNA or gDNA that made up the material.

Per the authors' pipeline: Counts of nucleated cells, estimated from reference gene primer amplification, were obtained. Assay used: immunoSEQ multiplex PCR; TCRdb lists only in-frame clones, some missing. That table furnishes V, J and clone size, whereas the DNA furnished D and trimming. The sample contains 90,000 to 130,000 clones, just over 85% of which appear only once. The CDR3 runs 14 residues. V was shortened by 4 bases and J by 5 bases, with 11 bases between the two germline ends. From germline, CDR1 is LGHNA and CDR2 YNFKEQ. This sequence was found in a human donor in a cohort sampled during active COVID-19. The gene calls are TRBV4-2 and TRBJ1-4; a possible D gene is TRBD1 (6 bases). The specimen sequenced was peripheral blood. Here the CDR3 reads CASSPGRGNEKLFF. CDR3 bases: TGTGCCAGCAGCCCGGGGAGGGGGAATGAAAAACTGTTTTTT.